Following are 16 T cell receptor beta chains from one sample sequenced in a study of shared clonotypes between healthy human individuals. Sequencing used immunoSEQ multiplex PCR; TCRdb keeps in-frame clones, though not all of them. The sample contains some 2,400,000 clones, 95% of which appear only once. The sequenced sample was naive CD4+ T cells sorted from blood. Indicated subset: CD45RA+ positively selected. These receptors all stem from a man between 18 and 35 years old in good health.

The chain links TRBV7-9 to TRBJ2-7; 7 bases map to TRBD1. This CDR3 contains 14 residues. Germline V gene data show CDR1 as SEHNR and CDR2 as FQNEAQ (reference sequence). V trimming: 4 bases; J trimming: 3 bases; junction bases outside the gene matches: 6. CDR3: CASSSGDRVYEQYF. CDR3 nucleotide sequence: TGTGCCAGCAGCTCCGGAGACAGGGTCTACGAGCAGTACTTC.

The gene calls are TRBV5-1 and TRBJ2-4, with a weak D call TRBD1 (8 bases). Trimming removed 0 bases at V and 16 bases at J, with 32 bases between. The CDR3 extends over 18 amino acids. The germline V gene has CDR1 SGHRS and CDR2 YFSETQ. CDR3 sequence reads: CASSLEQGAYGGSGVLYF. CDR3 DNA: TGCGCCAGCAGCTTGGAGCAGGGGGCATACGGCGGGAGCGGGGTGCTTTACTTC.

J is TRBJ2-7 and V is TRBV5-1; TRBD1 aligns across 11 bases. Trimming took 0 bases from V and 7 from J; bases not matched to a gene: 9. The CDR3 runs to 16 residues. Germline V CDR1 and CDR2: SGHRS, YFSETQ. CDR3 region: CASSLVARDRGSEQYF. CDR3 nucleotide sequence: TGCGCCAGCAGCTTGGTCGCGCGGGACAGGGGGAGTGAGCAGTACTTC.

This sequence joins TRBV7-8 and TRBJ1-6, with D perhaps matching TRBD1 (6 bases). V was trimmed by 7 bases and J by 0 bases, leaving 19 bases between them. The CDR3 totals 18 residues. Looked up from germline, CDR1 is SGHVS and CDR2 is FQNEAQ. CDR3 DNA: TGTGCCAGCACCAAAAAACAGGGAACCAGCTCCTATAATTCACCCCTCCACTTT. This translates into CASTKKQGTSSYNSPLHF. Looking up the rest from reference TRBV7-8 and TRBJ1-6 gives the full variable domain: GAGVSQSPRYKVAKRGQDVALRCDPISGHVSLFWYQQALGQGPEFLTYFQNEAQLDKSGLPSDRFFAERPEGSVSTLKIQRTQQEDSAVYLCASTKKQGTSSYNSPLHFGNGTRLTVT.

CDR3 sequence (DNA): TGTGCCAGCAGCTTAAAGTCCGCTGGAAACACCATATATTTT. Protein product: CASSLKSAGNTIYF. The chain is built from TRBV7-2 and TRBJ1-3, with D hard to call. V dropped 2 bases and J dropped 2 bases, with 7 bases sitting between them. The CDR3 runs to 14 residues. Germline-derived CDR1 and CDR2 are SGHTA and FQGNSA.

The chain employs TRBV7-2 and TRBJ2-5, with D possibly being TRBD1 (6 bases). V was clipped by 2 bases and J by 5 bases, with 12 bases between them. The germline CDR1 and CDR2 sequences are SGHTA and FQGNSA. This CDR3 contains 14 residues. The CDR3 DNA reads as TGTGCCAGCAGCTTACAGGGGAGTATCGAGACCCAGTACTTC. This codes for CASSLQGSIETQYF.

The chain employs TRBV7-2 and TRBJ2-3; 10 bases are shared with TRBD2. The CDR3 loop spans 17 amino acids. Germline CDR1 reads SGHTA; CDR2 reads FQGNSA. The V and J ends lost 2 bases and 4 bases, in that order; junction bases with no gene match: 9. CDR3 region: CASSLLNSGRYADTQYF. CDR3 in DNA: TGTGCCAGCAGCTTACTTAATAGCGGGAGGTACGCAGATACGCAGTATTTT.

The V gene is TRBV27, the J gene TRBJ1-3; D gene uncertain. Germline CDR1 MNHEY, CDR2 SMNVEV (reference sequence). The germline V and J ends were trimmed by 5 bases and 2 bases, with 10 bases remaining between them. The CDR3 length is 14 residues. The CDR3 loop is CASSQNPAGNTIYF. As DNA, the CDR3 is TGTGCCAGCAGTCAAAACCCAGCTGGAAACACCATATATTTT.

Concerning this clone itself: The same CDR3 arises from other DNA sequences in this sample as well. This rearrangement joins TRBV2 to TRBJ2-3; TRBD1 or TRBD2 may be the D gene (6 bases each). Per the germline V gene, CDR1 is SNHLY and CDR2 is FYNNEI. CDR3 size: 12 residues. V lost 6 bases, J lost 4 bases, and 8 bases lay in between. The CDR3 loop is CASRGGPDTQYF. The CDR3 region has the DNA TGTGCCAGCAGGGGGGGCCCAGATACGCAGTATTTT.

To note about this clone: The identical CDR3 is also encoded by other nucleotide sequences in the sample. The rearrangement links TRBV30 to TRBJ1-1; 7 nucleotides align to TRBD1. CDR3 length: 13 residues. V shed 4 bases, J shed 1 base, and the junction held 3 bases outside the gene matches. The germline V gene encodes CDR1 GTSNPN and CDR2 SVGIG (reference sequence). The CDR3 is CAWMGQTNTEAFF. DNA of the CDR3: TGTGCCTGGATGGGACAGACGAACACTGAAGCTTTCTTT.

V gene TRBV5-1 combines with J gene TRBJ1-2; 8 bases are a match to TRBD1. Germline V gene data show CDR1 as SGHRS and CDR2 as YFSETQ. V trimming: 0 bases; J trimming: 0 bases; junction bases outside the gene matches: 4. This CDR3 contains 16 residues. The CDR3 sequence is CASSLGGTGANYGYTF. Here the CDR3 DNA reads TGCGCCAGCAGCTTGGGAGGGACAGGAGCTAACTATGGCTACACCTTC.

The V and J genes are TRBV28 and TRBJ1-4; unclear D gene. The CDR3 spans 13 residues. In germline, CDR1 is MDHEN, CDR2 SYDVKM. Trimming left V 4 bases short and J 11 bases short, with 14 bases between. CDR3 protein: CASSYTGPVKLFF. DNA of the CDR3: TGTGCCAGCAGTTATACTGGGCCGGTTAAACTGTTTTTT.

This chain uses TRBV15 with TRBJ2-3; the D is unclear. The CDR3 extends over 14 amino acids. CDR1 LNHNV and CDR2 YYDKDF come from the germline V gene (reference sequence). Deletions cut 3 bases from V and 1 base from J, with 8 bases between. CDR3 residues: CATSRPAGTDTQYF. In DNA, the CDR3 is TGTGCCACCAGCAGGCCAGCTGGCACAGATACGCAGTATTTT.

This clone was recorded only once. V gene TRBV28 combines with J gene TRBJ1-2, with a tentative D call TRBD1 (6 bases). Trimming took off 3 bases at V and 6 bases at J, with 17 bases between the two ends. Germline CDR1 and CDR2: MDHEN and SYDVKM. This CDR3 has 15 amino acids. The CDR3 loop reads CASSLEGAGDHGYTF. CDR3 nucleotide sequence: TGTGCCAGCAGTTTGGAGGGTGCAGGGGACCATGGCTACACCTTC.

A single count supports this clone. This chain connects TRBV28 to TRBJ2-5; 8 nucleotides match TRBD1. The CDR3 contains 15 residues. The ends lost 5 bases at V and 5 bases at J; junction bases unmatched: 10. CDR1 is MDHEN, CDR2 SYDVKM, per germline. The CDR3 DNA reads TGTGCCAGCAGTCCGTTGGACAGGGCCCACGAGACCCAGTACTTC. This encodes CASSPLDRAHETQYF. The whole variable domain, filled in from reference TRBV28 and TRBJ2-5, reads DVKVTQSSRYLVKRTGEKVFLECVQDMDHENMFWYRQDPGLGLRLIYFSYDVKMKEKGDIPEGYSVSREKKERFSLILESASTNQTSMYLCASSPLDRAHETQYFGPGTRLLVL.

V gene TRBV28 combines with J gene TRBJ1-1; weak D call: TRBD1 (5 bases). V was trimmed by 2 bases and J by 2 bases, leaving 12 bases between them. There are 15 residues in the CDR3. Germline assignment: CDR1 MDHEN and CDR2 SYDVKM. The CDR3 loop reads CASSLTGPVNTEAFF. For the CDR3, the DNA is TGTGCCAGCAGTTTAACAGGACCTGTTAACACTGAAGCTTTCTTT.